This entry is about one TCR beta chain. Its antigen remains unidentified. Base qualities are not at hand, and no much larger clone is one base apart. From the germline V gene, CDR1 is SGHNT and CDR2 is YENEEA. Counted from cysteine to phenylalanine, this CDR3 has 15 amino acids. The DNA shown is the 45-base CDR3, in frame from base 1. The junction shows trimming of 0 bases on V and 0 bases on J, plus 9 bases between the germline ends. The healthy controls were around 40 blood donors, and the buffy coats of these donors were supplied by the Finnish Red Cross blood service. All TCR-sequenced material derived from peripheral blood: patient blood samples and healthy donor buffy coats. Ficoll-Hypaque gradient centrifugation was used to isolate peripheral blood mononuclear cells. CD4+ cells were purified magnetically from the buffy coats of healthy controls. Genomic DNA was extracted using the Gentra Puregene Cell and Tissue kit, and a Qubit 2.0 fluorometer was used to quantify it.

These data originate in a study of STAT5B mutations in CD4+ large granular lymphocyte leukemia (dated by TCRdb to between 2021 and 2024). About the study as a whole: Among the healthy controls, the CDR3 'QG' motif was associated with a particular HLA allele. The TCRbeta repertoires of CD4+ T-cell large granular lymphocyte leukemia patients were compared with the TCRbeta repertoires of healthy blood donors. Flow cytometry performed on FACSCanto II or FACSVerse showed that the purified fractions had more than 95% purity among lymphocytes.

TCRbeta rearrangements were sequenced from genomic DNA using the immunoSEQ assay at survey resolution. Concerning the study's data processing: In the TCR sequencing data, the lowest productive clonotype frequency that could be detected was 2.59 x 10-5. Analyses included only productive TCRbeta rearrangements, meaning complete and in-frame sequences. The clonality of each sample was calculated as Simpson clonality in the immunoSEQ Analyzer version 3.0. Based on frequency, clones were grouped as very rare, small, medium, large (1-20%) or hyperexpanded (>20%). Generation probabilities were estimated with OLGA 1.2.3, V-gene circos plots were made with VDJtools, specificities were looked up in VDJdb, and CDR3 motifs were identified with GLIPH. TCRdb stores this immuneACCESS table with in-frame sequences only. Part of the clones is absent; in the studies checked, under half of the shortfall reflects unresolved V genes, and no reason is known for the rest. V and J calls and clone size are as listed in that table; D and trimming were resolved from the DNA. Here the sample has some 32,000 clones; 70% to 90% occur a single time. Together, the top ten hold roughly 4.4% of the sample.

Results the study describes overall, beyond this receptor: Enrichment of TRBV06-family usage was observed among the top patient clones (8/27) relative to healthy controls (2/35). Data were not HLA-matched; higher clonality in CD4+ versus CD8+ T-LGLL could reflect the relatively small sample size. Compared with healthy CD4+ repertoires, CD4-sorted patient repertoires appeared more clonal, and this difference remained even after the putative leukemic clones were removed. Each patient's main leukemic clonotypes were private, but more than 20% of these clonotypes showed up at low frequency in the non-leukemic repertoires of other patients.

Sequencing input: CD4+ T cells from blood buffy coats. The sequence derives from a human donor in good health. The chain is encoded by TRBV11-3 joined to TRBJ2-7; the D gene is not confidently resolved. The bases are TGTGCCAGCAGCTTAGAGGGGTCTTTCTCCTACGAGCAGTACTTC. Translated, this gives CASSLEGSFSYEQYF.